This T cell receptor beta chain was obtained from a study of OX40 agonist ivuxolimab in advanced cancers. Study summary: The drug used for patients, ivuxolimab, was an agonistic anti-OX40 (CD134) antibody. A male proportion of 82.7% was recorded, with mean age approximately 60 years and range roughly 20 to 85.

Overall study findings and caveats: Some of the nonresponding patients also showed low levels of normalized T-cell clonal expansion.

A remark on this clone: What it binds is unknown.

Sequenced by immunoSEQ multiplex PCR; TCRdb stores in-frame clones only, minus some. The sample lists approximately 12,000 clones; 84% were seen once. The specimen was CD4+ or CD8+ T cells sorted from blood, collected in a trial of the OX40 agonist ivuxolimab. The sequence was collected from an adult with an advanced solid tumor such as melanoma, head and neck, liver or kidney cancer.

CDR3 residues: CASSQGTVETQYF. CDR3 coding DNA: TGTGCCAGCAGTCAAGGAACAGTAGAGACCCAGTACTTC. This chain links TRBV2 with TRBJ2-5; no clear D. Trimming removed 5 bases from V and 4 bases from J, with 11 bases in between. Germline lookup yields CDR1 SNHLY and CDR2 FYNNEI. CDR3 length: 13 residues.